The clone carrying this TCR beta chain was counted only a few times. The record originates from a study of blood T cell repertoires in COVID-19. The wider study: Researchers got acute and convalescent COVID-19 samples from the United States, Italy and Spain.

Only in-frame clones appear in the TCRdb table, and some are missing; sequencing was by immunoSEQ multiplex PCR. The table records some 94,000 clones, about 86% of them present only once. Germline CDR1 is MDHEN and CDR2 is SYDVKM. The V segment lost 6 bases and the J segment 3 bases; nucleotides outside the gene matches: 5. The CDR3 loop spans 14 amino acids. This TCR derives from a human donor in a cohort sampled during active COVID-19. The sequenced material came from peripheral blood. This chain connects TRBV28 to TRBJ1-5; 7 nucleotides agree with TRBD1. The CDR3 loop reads CASRAGTVNQPQHF. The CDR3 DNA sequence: TGTGCCAGCAGAGCCGGGACAGTCAATCAGCCCCAGCATTTT.